This T cell receptor beta chain was recovered during a study of PD-1 blockade in classical Hodgkin lymphoma. Study context: Treatment was intravenous nivolumab, 3 mg/kg every 2 weeks, until progression. Notes on the study in general: Baseline TCR diversity was reportedly lower in newly diagnosed patients than healthy donors. Prior to therapy, complete responders displayed diversity much like that of newly diagnosed patients.

Repertoires were generated with immunoSEQ multiplex PCR, while TCRdb's copy carries only in-frame clones and drops some. The data show tens of thousands of clones, with 88% seen just once and about 5.6% held by the top ten. The CDR3 is 15 residues long. The V end lost 0 bases, the J end lost 3 bases, and 7 bases lay between the germline ends. In germline, CDR1 is SGHRS, CDR2 YFSETQ. Each patient's relapse followed autologous stem cell transplantation, and brentuximab vedotin exposure varied. Worth noting for this clone: Its antigen is unknown.

This TCR was recovered from a human donor with classical Hodgkin lymphoma. J is TRBJ2-6 and V is TRBV5-1; maybe TRBD2 (5 bases). The source was peripheral blood mononuclear cells (PBMCs), collected before the second cycle of nivolumab. As DNA, the CDR3 is TGCGCCAGCAGCTTGGTAACTAGTGGGGCCAACGTCCTGACTTTC. Its protein is CASSLVTSGANVLTF. The whole variable domain, filled in from reference TRBV5-1 and TRBJ2-6, reads KAGVTQTPRYLIKTRGQQVTLSCSPISGHRSVSWYQQTPGQGLQFLFEYFSETQRNKGNFPGRFSGRQFSNSRSEMNVSTLELGDSALYLCASSLVTSGANVLTFGAGSRLTVL.